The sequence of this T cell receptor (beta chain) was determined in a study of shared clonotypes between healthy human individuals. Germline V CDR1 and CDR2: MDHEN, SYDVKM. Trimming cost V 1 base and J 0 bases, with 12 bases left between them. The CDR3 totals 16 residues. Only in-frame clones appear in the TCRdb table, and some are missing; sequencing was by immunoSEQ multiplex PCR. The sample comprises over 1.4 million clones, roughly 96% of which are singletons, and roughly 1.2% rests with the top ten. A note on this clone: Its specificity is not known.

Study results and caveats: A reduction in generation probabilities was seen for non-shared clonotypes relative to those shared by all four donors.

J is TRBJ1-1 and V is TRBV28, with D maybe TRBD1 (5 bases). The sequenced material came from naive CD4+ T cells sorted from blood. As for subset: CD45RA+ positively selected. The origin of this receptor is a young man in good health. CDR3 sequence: CASSLLGRAVNTEAFF. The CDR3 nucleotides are TGTGCCAGCAGTTTATTGGGCAGGGCGGTGAACACTGAAGCTTTCTTT.